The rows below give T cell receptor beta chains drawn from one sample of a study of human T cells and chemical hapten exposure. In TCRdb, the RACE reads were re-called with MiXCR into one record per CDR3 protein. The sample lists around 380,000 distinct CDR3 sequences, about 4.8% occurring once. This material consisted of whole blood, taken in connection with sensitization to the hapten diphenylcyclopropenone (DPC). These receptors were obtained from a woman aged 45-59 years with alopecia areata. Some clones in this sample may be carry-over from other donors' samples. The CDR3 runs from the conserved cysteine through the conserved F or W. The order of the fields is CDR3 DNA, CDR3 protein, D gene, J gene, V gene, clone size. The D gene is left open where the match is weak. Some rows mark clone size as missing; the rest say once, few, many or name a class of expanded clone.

CDR3 DNA: TGTGCCAGCAGTTTTGGAGGGGCTGGAAACACCATATATTTT
CDR3 protein: CASSFGGAGNTIYF
D gene: -
J gene: TRBJ1-3
V gene: TRBV12-3/TRBV12-4
clone size: many

CDR3 DNA: TGTGCCAGCGCGGGGTTTTTAGCGGCTACAATCACAGATACGCAGTATTTT
CDR3 protein: CASAGFLAATITDTQYF
D gene: -
J gene: TRBJ2-3
V gene: TRBV11-2
clone size: many

CDR3 DNA: TGTGCCAGCAGCTCACCCGGGAGGAGCGGGGGCCCAGATACGCAGTATTTT
CDR3 protein: CASSSPGRSGGPDTQYF
D gene: TRBD2
J gene: TRBJ2-3
V gene: TRBV7-3
clone size: many

CDR3 DNA: TGCAGTGCTAGACAGCAGGGCCTTAACTATGGCTACACCTTC
CDR3 protein: CSARQQGLNYGYTF
D gene: -
J gene: TRBJ1-2
V gene: TRBV20-1
clone size: few

CDR3 DNA: TGCAGCGTTAGAGAGAGGGGCCCTCTAAGCTCTGGGGCCAACGTCCTGACTTTC
CDR3 protein: CSVRERGPLSSGANVLTF
D gene: -
J gene: TRBJ2-6
V gene: TRBV29-1
clone size: many

CDR3 DNA: TGCAGCGTCGACTCGGGGAGAGGGGCCAACGTCCTGACTTTC
CDR3 protein: CSVDSGRGANVLTF
D gene: -
J gene: TRBJ2-6
V gene: TRBV29-1
clone size: few

CDR3 DNA: TGTGCCAGCAGCGTGCTCGGTGGGAGGGACAATGAGCAGTTCTTC
CDR3 protein: CASSVLGGRDNEQFF
D gene: TRBD2
J gene: TRBJ2-1
V gene: TRBV9
clone size: many

CDR3 DNA: TGCAGTGCTAGAGATCCCGGCGGGGCCGGCACCTTC
CDR3 protein: CSARDPGGAGTF
D gene: -
J gene: TRBJ2-7
V gene: TRBV20-1
clone size: many

CDR3 DNA: TGTGCCAGCAGCCCCGGGACAGTAAGCACAGATACGCAGTATTTT
CDR3 protein: CASSPGTVSTDTQYF
D gene: TRBD1
J gene: TRBJ2-3
V gene: TRBV7-2
clone size: many

CDR3 DNA: TGTGCCAGCAGCCCACGTGGACAGGGCTACAATGAGCAGTTCTTC
CDR3 protein: CASSPRGQGYNEQFF
D gene: TRBD1
J gene: TRBJ2-1
V gene: TRBV7-9
clone size: few

CDR3 DNA: TGTGCCAGCAGCCTTACAGGGCGGGGCAGCACTGAAGCTTTCTTT
CDR3 protein: CASSLTGRGSTEAFF
D gene: -
J gene: TRBJ1-1
V gene: TRBV3-1
clone size: many

CDR3 DNA: TGTGCCAGCAGCGAAGGGACAGGGAATCAGCCCCAGCATTTT
CDR3 protein: CASSEGTGNQPQHF
D gene: TRBD1
J gene: TRBJ1-5
V gene: TRBV13
clone size: few

CDR3 DNA: TGCGCCAGCAGCCAAGTAAAAGACAGGGGTTACGAGCAGTACTTC
CDR3 protein: CASSQVKDRGYEQYF
D gene: TRBD1
J gene: TRBJ2-7
V gene: TRBV4-1
clone size: many

CDR3 DNA: TGTGCCAGCAGACTCCAACCCGGGACAGTGAACACTGAAGCTTTCTTT
CDR3 protein: CASRLQPGTVNTEAFF
D gene: TRBD1
J gene: TRBJ1-1
V gene: TRBV6-1
clone size: few

CDR3 DNA: TGTGCCAGCAGCTGGTCAGGGAACTATGGCTACACCTTC
CDR3 protein: CASSWSGNYGYTF
D gene: -
J gene: TRBJ1-2
V gene: TRBV3-1
clone size: many

CDR3 DNA: TGCAGTGTGAAGGGACAGGGTTCCTATGGCTACACCTTC
CDR3 protein: CSVKGQGSYGYTF
D gene: TRBD1
J gene: TRBJ1-2
V gene: TRBV29-1
clone size: many

CDR3 DNA: TGTGCCAGCAGTAGCCCTTCAGGGGGGGGCGCTGAAGCTTTCTTT
CDR3 protein: CASSSPSGGGAEAFF
D gene: TRBD1
J gene: TRBJ1-1
V gene: TRBV6-1
clone size: -

CDR3 DNA: TGTGCCACCAGTGACAGTTCTAGTCCAGATACGCAGTATTTT
CDR3 protein: CATSDSSSPDTQYF
D gene: -
J gene: TRBJ2-3
V gene: TRBV24-1
clone size: many

CDR3 DNA: TGCAGCGTGGAGGATTACAATGAGCAGTTCTTC
CDR3 protein: CSVEDYNEQFF
D gene: -
J gene: TRBJ2-1
V gene: TRBV29-1
clone size: many

CDR3 DNA: TGTGCCAGCAGTGGGGATCTAAACGGGGATACGCAGTATTTT
CDR3 protein: CASSGDLNGDTQYF
D gene: -
J gene: TRBJ2-3
V gene: TRBV2
clone size: few

CDR3 DNA: TGCAGCGCCGGCCCTGTTCTTAACACTGAAGCTTTCTTT
CDR3 protein: CSAGPVLNTEAFF
D gene: -
J gene: TRBJ1-1
V gene: TRBV29-1
clone size: many

CDR3 DNA: TGTGCCAGCAGTGACCCAGCGGGGTCCGCCTACGAGCAGTACTTC
CDR3 protein: CASSDPAGSAYEQYF
D gene: TRBD2
J gene: TRBJ2-7
V gene: TRBV25-1
clone size: many

CDR3 DNA: TGTGCCAGCAGCGTAGGGGGCCAGAGGGGCGAGCAGTACTTC
CDR3 protein: CASSVGGQRGEQYF
D gene: -
J gene: TRBJ2-7
V gene: TRBV9
clone size: many

CDR3 DNA: TGCGCCAGCAGCCATGCGGGACTAGCCCCGTTCTTC
CDR3 protein: CASSHAGLAPFF
D gene: TRBD2
J gene: TRBJ2-1
V gene: TRBV4-3
clone size: few

CDR3 DNA: TGTGCCAGCAGAAGGGGACAGGGAGAAACCGGGGAGCTGTTTTTT
CDR3 protein: CASRRGQGETGELFF
D gene: TRBD1
J gene: TRBJ2-2
V gene: TRBV6-5
clone size: -

CDR3 DNA: TGTGCCAGCAGCTTAGCGGAAGGACAGAGGAACACGCAGTATTTT
CDR3 protein: CASSLAEGQRNTQYF
D gene: -
J gene: TRBJ2-3
V gene: TRBV7-6
clone size: few

CDR3 DNA: TGTGCCAGCTCCGGGACAGGGGTTGGCTACACCTTC
CDR3 protein: CASSGTGVGYTF
D gene: TRBD1
J gene: TRBJ1-2
V gene: TRBV10-3
clone size: few

CDR3 DNA: TGCAGTGCTACCCAAGCACAGGGGCTTAACACTGAAGCTTTCTTT
CDR3 protein: CSATQAQGLNTEAFF
D gene: TRBD1
J gene: TRBJ1-1
V gene: TRBV20-1
clone size: many

CDR3 DNA: TGTGCCTGGAGCGGGAAGGAGACCCAGTACTTC
CDR3 protein: CAWSGKETQYF
D gene: -
J gene: TRBJ2-5
V gene: TRBV30
clone size: many

CDR3 DNA: TGTGCCAGCAACTCCCCGCGGGAGGCTAACTATGGCTACACCTTC
CDR3 protein: CASNSPREANYGYTF
D gene: -
J gene: TRBJ1-2
V gene: TRBV5-6
clone size: -

CDR3 DNA: TGTGCCAGCAGCCAAGGGAGCAGACCGAACACCGGGGAGCTGTTTTTT
CDR3 protein: CASSQGSRPNTGELFF
D gene: -
J gene: TRBJ2-2
V gene: TRBV3-1
clone size: few

CDR3 DNA: TGTGCCAGCAGCTTTTCCCAGTACACAGATACGCAGTATTTT
CDR3 protein: CASSFSQYTDTQYF
D gene: -
J gene: TRBJ2-3
V gene: TRBV7-2
clone size: few

CDR3 DNA: TGTGCCAGCAGCTCATTGACAGGCCCCCTGCCCCAGCATTTT
CDR3 protein: CASSSLTGPLPQHF
D gene: -
J gene: TRBJ1-5
V gene: TRBV7-3
clone size: many

CDR3 DNA: TGCAGCGTTGGGGGGGACCTGGCGGGAGGTAACTATGGCTACACCTTC
CDR3 protein: CSVGGDLAGGNYGYTF
D gene: -
J gene: TRBJ1-2
V gene: TRBV29-1
clone size: many

CDR3 DNA: TGTGCCAGCAGCCGATTGACAGGGGGCACTGAAGCTTTCTTT
CDR3 protein: CASSRLTGGTEAFF
D gene: TRBD1
J gene: TRBJ1-1
V gene: TRBV3-1
clone size: many

CDR3 DNA: TGTGCCAGCAGTTCGACAGGGGTCTGGGGCACAGATACGCAGTATTTT
CDR3 protein: CASSSTGVWGTDTQYF
D gene: TRBD1
J gene: TRBJ2-3
V gene: TRBV27
clone size: many